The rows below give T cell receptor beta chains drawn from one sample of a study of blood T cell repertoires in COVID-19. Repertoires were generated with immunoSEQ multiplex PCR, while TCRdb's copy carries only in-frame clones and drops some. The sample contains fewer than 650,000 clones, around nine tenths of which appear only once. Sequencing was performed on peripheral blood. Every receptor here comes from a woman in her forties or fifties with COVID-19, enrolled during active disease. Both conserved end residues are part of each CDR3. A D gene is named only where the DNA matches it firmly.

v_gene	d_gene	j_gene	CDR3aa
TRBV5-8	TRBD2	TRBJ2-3	CASSLELAGTDTQYF
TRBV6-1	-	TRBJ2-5	CASSDSLPYETQYF
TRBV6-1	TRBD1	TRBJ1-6	CASSEDDRVRFKSPLHF
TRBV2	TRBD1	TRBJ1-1	CASSEAGGPVSGEAFF
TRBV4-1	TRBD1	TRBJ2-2	CASSQLTGIRELFF
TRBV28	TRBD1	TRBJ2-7	CASSLYGRQGAYEQYF
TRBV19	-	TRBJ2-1	CASSIGGLGFYNEQFF
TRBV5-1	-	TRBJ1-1	CASSLERQEEAFF
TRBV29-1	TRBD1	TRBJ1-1	CSANRGRNTEAFF
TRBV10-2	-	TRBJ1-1	CASSPVGVEAFF
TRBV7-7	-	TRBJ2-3	CASSQGTLESSDTQYF
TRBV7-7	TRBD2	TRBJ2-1	CASSLSSGVSNEQFF
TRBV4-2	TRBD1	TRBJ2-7	CASKQQGAISYEQYF
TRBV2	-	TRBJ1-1	CASSRGLEAFF
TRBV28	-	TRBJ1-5	CASSRQETTQHF
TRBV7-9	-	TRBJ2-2	CASSPHWGAGELFF
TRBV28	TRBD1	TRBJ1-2	CASHNDRGRYYGYTF
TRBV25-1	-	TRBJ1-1	CASSEYKTGNTEAFF
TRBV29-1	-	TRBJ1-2	CSGLWTDYGYTF
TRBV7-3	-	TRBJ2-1	CASSPLVGGPYNEQFF
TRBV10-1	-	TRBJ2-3	CASSEWQGSTDTQYF
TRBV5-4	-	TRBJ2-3	CASSLGGGRSADTQYF
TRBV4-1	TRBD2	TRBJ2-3	CASSQARGDPTDTQYF
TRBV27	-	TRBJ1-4	CASSFDPDRFGTNEKLFF
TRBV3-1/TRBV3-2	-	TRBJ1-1	CASSQGERLEAFF
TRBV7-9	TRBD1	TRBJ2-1	CASSLPQGQVNEQFF
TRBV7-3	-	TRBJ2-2	CASSSQAGELFF
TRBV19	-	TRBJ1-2	CASSIPGGGPNGYTF